This T cell receptor beta chain was sequenced during a study of long-term antiretroviral therapy in people with HIV. The CDR3 spans 18 residues. Trimming cost V 5 bases and J 1 base, with 23 bases left between them. Per the germline V gene, CDR1 is MDHEN and CDR2 is SYDVKM. Study-level points and caveats: Relative to control repertoires, HIV repertoires exhibited narrower CDR3 length ranges.

Every specimen provided roughly 0.85-11 million cryopreserved PBMC before DNA extraction took place. As concerns this clone: Its antigen is not known.

At survey level, the immunoSEQ assay was run in its v3.0 version. Sequencing was performed with immunoSEQ multiplex PCR; in TCRdb, only in-frame clones are kept and a portion is missing. The sample shows under 20,000 clones, roughly 80% of them seen only once. The V and J genes are TRBV28 and TRBJ1-1; a weak D match, TRBD1 (5 bases). The source material was unsorted PBMCs, sampled 2.3 years after starting antiretroviral therapy. The receptor's source is a middle-aged woman with HIV. CDR3 amino acids: CASSIRINRGDTNTEAFF. The CDR3, as DNA: TGTGCCAGCAGTATCCGAATAAACCGGGGCGACACGAACACTGAAGCTTTCTTT.